This T cell receptor (beta chain) was sequenced during a study of blood T cell repertoires in COVID-19. On the study more broadly: The origin of the acute and convalescent COVID-19 samples was the United States, Italy and Spain. T cells, B-cell-depleted T cells, or PBMCs supplied cDNA or gDNA.

The ends were cut back, 4 bases at V and 4 bases at J, with 11 bases in the middle. CDR3 length: 13 residues. Germline V gene data show CDR1 as SGHNT and CDR2 as YYREEE (reference sequence). Under the authors' procedure: Amplification from reference gene primers served as the basis for estimated nucleated cell counts. Data came from immunoSEQ multiplex PCR; TCRdb stores just in-frame clones and leaves some out. D and trimming come from the DNA, and the V and J calls and clone size come from that table. This table has about 26,000 clones, roughly 90% appearing once. Sequencing input: peripheral blood. The J gene is TRBJ1-2, the V gene TRBV5-4; maybe TRBD1 (5 bases). This sequence originates from a human donor in a cohort sampled during active COVID-19. The CDR3 here is CASSPPGFYGYTF. The CDR3 DNA is TGTGCCAGCAGCCCCCCAGGGTTCTATGGCTACACCTTC.